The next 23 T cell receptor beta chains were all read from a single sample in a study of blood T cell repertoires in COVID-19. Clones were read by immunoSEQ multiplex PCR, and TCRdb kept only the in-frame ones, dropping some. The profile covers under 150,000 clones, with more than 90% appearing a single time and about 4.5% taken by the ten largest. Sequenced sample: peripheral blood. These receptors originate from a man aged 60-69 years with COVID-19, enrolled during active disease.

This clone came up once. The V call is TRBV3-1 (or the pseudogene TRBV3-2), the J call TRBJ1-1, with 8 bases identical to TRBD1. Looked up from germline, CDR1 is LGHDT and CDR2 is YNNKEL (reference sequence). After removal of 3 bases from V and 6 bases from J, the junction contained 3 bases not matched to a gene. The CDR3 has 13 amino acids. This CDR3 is CASSHVQGAEAFF. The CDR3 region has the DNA TGTGCCAGCAGCCATGTACAGGGGGCTGAAGCTTTCTTT.

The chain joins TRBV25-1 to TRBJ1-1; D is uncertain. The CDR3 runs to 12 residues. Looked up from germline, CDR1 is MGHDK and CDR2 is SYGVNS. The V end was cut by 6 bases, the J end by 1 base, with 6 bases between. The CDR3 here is CASRHPNTEAFF. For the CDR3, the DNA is TGTGCCAGCAGACACCCGAACACTGAAGCTTTCTTT.

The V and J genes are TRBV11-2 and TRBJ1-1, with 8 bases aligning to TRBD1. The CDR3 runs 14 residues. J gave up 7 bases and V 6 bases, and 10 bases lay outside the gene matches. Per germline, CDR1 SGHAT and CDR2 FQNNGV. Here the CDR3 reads CASRSIRGRVEAFF. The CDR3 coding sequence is TGTGCCAGCAGATCAATCAGGGGGCGCGTTGAAGCTTTCTTT.

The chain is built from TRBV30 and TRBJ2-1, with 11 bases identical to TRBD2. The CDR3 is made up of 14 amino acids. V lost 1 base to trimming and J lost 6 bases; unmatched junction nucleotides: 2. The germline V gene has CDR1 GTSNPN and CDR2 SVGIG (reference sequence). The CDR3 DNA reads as TGTGCCTGGAGTGGGCTAGCGGGAGGCAATGAGCAGTTCTTC. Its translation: CAWSGLAGGNEQFF. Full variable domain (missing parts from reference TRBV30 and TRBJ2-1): SQTIHQWPATLVQPVGSPLSLECTVEGTSNPNLYWYRQAAGRGLQLLFYSVGIGQISSEVPQNLSASRPQDRQFILSSKKLLLSDSGFYLCAWSGLAGGNEQFFGPGTRLTVL.

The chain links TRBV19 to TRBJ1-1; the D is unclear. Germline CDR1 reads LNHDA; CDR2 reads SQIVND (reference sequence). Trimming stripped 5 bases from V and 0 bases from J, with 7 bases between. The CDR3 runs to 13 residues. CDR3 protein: CASSGQLNTEAFF. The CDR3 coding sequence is TGTGCCAGTAGTGGGCAGTTGAACACTGAAGCTTTCTTT.

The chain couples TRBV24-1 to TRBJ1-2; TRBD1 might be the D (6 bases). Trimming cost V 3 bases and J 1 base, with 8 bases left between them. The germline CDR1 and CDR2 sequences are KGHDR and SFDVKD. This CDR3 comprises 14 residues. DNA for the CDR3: TGTGCCACCAGTGATCACAGGGTTAACTATGGCTACACCTTC. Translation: CATSDHRVNYGYTF.

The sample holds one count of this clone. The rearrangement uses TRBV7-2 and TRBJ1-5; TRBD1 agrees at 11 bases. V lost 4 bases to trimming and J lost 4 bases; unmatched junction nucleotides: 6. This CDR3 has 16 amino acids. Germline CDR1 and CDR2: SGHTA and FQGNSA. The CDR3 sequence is CASSSRTGGMNQPQHF. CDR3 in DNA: TGTGCCAGCAGCTCTCGGACAGGGGGCATGAATCAGCCCCAGCATTTT.

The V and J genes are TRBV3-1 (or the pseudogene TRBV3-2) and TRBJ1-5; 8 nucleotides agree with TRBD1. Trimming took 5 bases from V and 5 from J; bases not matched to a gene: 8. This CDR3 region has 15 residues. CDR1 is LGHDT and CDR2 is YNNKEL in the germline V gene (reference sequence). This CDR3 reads CASSSGQGGHQPQHF. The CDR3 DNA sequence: TGTGCCAGCAGCTCCGGACAGGGTGGACATCAGCCCCAGCATTTT.

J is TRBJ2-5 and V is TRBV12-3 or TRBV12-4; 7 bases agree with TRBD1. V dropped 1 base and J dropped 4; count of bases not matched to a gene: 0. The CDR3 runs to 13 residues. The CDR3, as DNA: TGTGCCAGCAGTTTAGGGGACAGAGAGACCCAGTACTTC. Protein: CASSLGDRETQYF.

The CDR3: CASSDPPGVKANTEAFF. The CDR3 DNA reads TGTGCCAGCAGTGATCCCCCAGGGGTCAAGGCGAACACTGAAGCTTTCTTT. The V call is TRBV6-1, the J call TRBJ1-1; possible D gene TRBD1, 6 bases. V gave up 3 bases and J gave up 1 base, with 18 bases separating them. There are 17 residues in the CDR3. Germline V CDR1 and CDR2: MNHNS, SASEGT.

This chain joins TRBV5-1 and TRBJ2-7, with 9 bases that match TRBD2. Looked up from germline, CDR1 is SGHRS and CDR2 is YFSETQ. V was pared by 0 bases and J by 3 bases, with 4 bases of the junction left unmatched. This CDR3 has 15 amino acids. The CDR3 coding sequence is TGCGCCAGCAGCTTGGCTTCTAGCGGGAACTACGAGCAGTACTTC. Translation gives CASSLASSGNYEQYF. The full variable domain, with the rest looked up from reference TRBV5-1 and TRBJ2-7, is KAGVTQTPRYLIKTRGQQVTLSCSPISGHRSVSWYQQTPGQGLQFLFEYFSETQRNKGNFPGRFSGRQFSNSRSEMNVSTLELGDSALYLCASSLASSGNYEQYFGPGTRLTVT.

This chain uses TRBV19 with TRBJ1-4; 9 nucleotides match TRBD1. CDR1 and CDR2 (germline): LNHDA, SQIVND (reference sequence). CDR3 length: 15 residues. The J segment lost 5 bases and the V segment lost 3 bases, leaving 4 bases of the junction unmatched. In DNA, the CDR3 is TGTGCCAGTAGTATGGGGGACAGGGTAAATGAAAAACTGTTTTTT. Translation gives CASSMGDRVNEKLFF. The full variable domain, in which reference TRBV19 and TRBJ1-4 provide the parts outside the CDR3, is DGGITQSPKYLFRKEGQNVTLSCEQNLNHDAMYWYRQDPGQGLRLIYYSQIVNDFQKGDIAEGYSVSREKKESFPLTVTSAQKNPTAFYLCASSMGDRVNEKLFFGSGTQLSVL.

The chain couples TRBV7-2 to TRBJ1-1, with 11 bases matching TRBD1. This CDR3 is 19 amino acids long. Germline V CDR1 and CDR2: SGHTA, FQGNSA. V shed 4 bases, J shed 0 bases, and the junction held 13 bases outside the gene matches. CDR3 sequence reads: CASSSSLRTGGLMNTEAFF. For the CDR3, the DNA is TGTGCCAGCAGCTCTTCATTGAGGACAGGGGGCCTTATGAACACTGAAGCTTTCTTT. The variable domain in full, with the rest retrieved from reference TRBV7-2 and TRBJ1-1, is GAGVSQSPSNKVTEKGKDVELRCDPISGHTALYWYRQSLGQGLEFLIYFQGNSAPDKSGLPSDRFSAERTGGSVSTLTIQRTQQEDSAVYLCASSSSLRTGGLMNTEAFFGQGTRLTVV.

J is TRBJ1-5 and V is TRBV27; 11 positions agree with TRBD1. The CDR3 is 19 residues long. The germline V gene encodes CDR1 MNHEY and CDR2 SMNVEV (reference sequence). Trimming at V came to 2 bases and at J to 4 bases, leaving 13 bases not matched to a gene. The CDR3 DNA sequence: TGTGCCAGCAGTTTAAAACCTCCCGGACAGGGGGCGCGGAATCAGCCCCAGCATTTT. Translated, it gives CASSLKPPGQGARNQPQHF.

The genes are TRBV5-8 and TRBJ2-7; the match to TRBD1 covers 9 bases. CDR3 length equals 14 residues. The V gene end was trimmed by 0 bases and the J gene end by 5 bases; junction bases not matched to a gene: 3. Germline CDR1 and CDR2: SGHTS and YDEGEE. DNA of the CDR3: TGTGCCAGCAGCTTGGAGTGGGACAGGGACGAGCAGTACTTC. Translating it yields CASSLEWDRDEQYF. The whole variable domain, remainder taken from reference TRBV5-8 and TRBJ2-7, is EAGVTQSPTHLIKTRGQQATLRCSPISGHTSVYWYQQALGLGLQFLLWYDEGEERNRGNFPPRFSGRQFPNYSSELNVNALELEDSALYLCASSLEWDRDEQYFGPGTRLTVT.

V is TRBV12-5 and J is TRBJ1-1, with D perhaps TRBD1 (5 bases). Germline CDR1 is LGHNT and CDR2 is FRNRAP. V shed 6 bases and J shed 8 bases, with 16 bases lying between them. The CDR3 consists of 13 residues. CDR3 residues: CASGLLQGNEAFF. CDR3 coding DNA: TGTGCTAGTGGCCTACTCCAGGGTAACGAAGCTTTCTTT.

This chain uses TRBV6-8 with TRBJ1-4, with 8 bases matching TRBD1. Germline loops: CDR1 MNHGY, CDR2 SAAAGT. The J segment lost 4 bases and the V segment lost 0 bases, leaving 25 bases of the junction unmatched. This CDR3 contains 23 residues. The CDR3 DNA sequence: TGTGCCAGCAGTTACTCGATTCGACCCGCACGAGGACAGGGAGTAGGTTATAATGAAAAACTGTTTTTT. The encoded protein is CASSYSIRPARGQGVGYNEKLFF.

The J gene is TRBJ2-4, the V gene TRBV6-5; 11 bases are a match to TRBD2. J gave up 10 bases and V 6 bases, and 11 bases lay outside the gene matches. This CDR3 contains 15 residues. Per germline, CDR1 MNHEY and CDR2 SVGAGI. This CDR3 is CASRTGTSGLLIQYF. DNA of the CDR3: TGTGCCAGCAGAACCGGGACTAGCGGCCTCTTGATTCAGTACTTC.

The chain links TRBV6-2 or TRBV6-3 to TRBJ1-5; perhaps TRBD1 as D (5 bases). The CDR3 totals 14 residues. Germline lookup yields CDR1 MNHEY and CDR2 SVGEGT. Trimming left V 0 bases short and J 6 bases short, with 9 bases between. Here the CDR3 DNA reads TGTGCCAGCAGTTACTCGGGGGGGACTCAGCCCCAGCATTTT. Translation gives CASSYSGGTQPQHF.

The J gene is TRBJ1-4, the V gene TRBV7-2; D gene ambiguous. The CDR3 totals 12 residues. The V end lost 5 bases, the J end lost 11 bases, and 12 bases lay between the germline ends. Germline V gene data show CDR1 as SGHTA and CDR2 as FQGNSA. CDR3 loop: CASSRGSEKLFF. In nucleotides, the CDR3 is TGTGCCAGCAGCAGAGGTTCCGAGAAACTGTTTTTT.

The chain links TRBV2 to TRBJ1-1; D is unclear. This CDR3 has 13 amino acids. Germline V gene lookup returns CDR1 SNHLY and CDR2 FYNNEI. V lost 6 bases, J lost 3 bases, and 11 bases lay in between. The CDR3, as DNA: TGTGCCAGCAGCGCCGGTCGGGACACTGAAGCTTTCTTT. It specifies CASSAGRDTEAFF.

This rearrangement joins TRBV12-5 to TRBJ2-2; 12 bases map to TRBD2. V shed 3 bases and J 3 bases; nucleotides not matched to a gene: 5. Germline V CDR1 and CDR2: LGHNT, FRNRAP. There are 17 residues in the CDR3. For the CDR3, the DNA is TGTGCTAGTGGTTTTATCGGACTAGCGGGACACACCGGGGAGCTGTTTTTT. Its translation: CASGFIGLAGHTGELFF.

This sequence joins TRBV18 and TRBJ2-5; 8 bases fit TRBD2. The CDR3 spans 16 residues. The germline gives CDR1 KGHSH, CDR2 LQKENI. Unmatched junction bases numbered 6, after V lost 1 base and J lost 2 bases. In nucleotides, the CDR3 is TGTGCCAGCTCACCACAACTTAGCGGGACTCAAGAGACCCAGTACTTC. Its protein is CASSPQLSGTQETQYF.